The 27 T cell receptor beta chains in this list originate from one sample, sequenced in a study of control samples from healthy donors and cancer patients. The table came from immunoSEQ multiplex PCR; TCRdb's copy has only in-frame clones and leaves some out. Here the sample spans under 150,000 clones, just under 90% being singletons. Sequencing input: PBMCs. The source of these receptors is a man in his forties or fifties with head and neck cancer.

The CDR3 DNA reads TGTGCCAGCAGTTTACCCCCGAGGGAGGCCGGCAATGAGCAGTTCTTC. Translated: CASSLPPREAGNEQFF. The gene calls are TRBV27 and TRBJ2-1; D is perhaps TRBD2 (6 bases). The length of the CDR3 is 16 residues. V was clipped by 2 bases and J by 6 bases, with 17 bases between them. In germline, CDR1 is MNHEY, CDR2 SMNVEV (reference sequence).

The chain employs TRBV19 and TRBJ1-4; no clear D. V was clipped by 1 base and J by 4 bases, with 7 bases between them. This CDR3 is built from 14 residues. Germline V lookup: CDR1 LNHDA, CDR2 SQIVND (reference sequence). The CDR3: CASSIGGINEKLFF. CDR3 bases: TGTGCCAGTAGTATAGGAGGGATTAATGAAAAACTGTTTTTT.

V usage is TRBV5-1 and J usage is TRBJ2-2; the match to TRBD2 covers 13 bases. V dropped 6 bases and J dropped 7; count of bases not matched to a gene: 12. The CDR3 contains 17 residues. Germline-derived CDR1 and CDR2 are SGHRS and YFSETQ. The CDR3 reads CASTPGLAGVNVGELFF. CDR3 DNA sequence: TGCGCCAGCACACCCGGACTAGCGGGGGTGAATGTCGGGGAGCTGTTTTTT.

The chain carries TRBV19 and TRBJ1-4, with D uncertain. CDR1 and CDR2 (germline): LNHDA, SQIVND (reference sequence). The CDR3 has 17 residues. With 5 bases removed from V and 8 bases from J, the gap between germline ends came to 24 bases. The CDR3 spells CASSASEVGVYKEKLFF. DNA of the CDR3: TGTGCCAGTAGTGCCTCGGAGGTCGGGGTTTATAAGGAAAAACTGTTTTTT. Using reference TRBV19 and TRBJ1-4 for the parts outside the CDR3, the full variable domain is DGGITQSPKYLFRKEGQNVTLSCEQNLNHDAMYWYRQDPGQGLRLIYYSQIVNDFQKGDIAEGYSVSREKKESFPLTVTSAQKNPTAFYLCASSASEVGVYKEKLFFGSGTQLSVL.

J is TRBJ1-5 and V is TRBV27; unclear D gene. The CDR3 is made up of 15 amino acids. Germline lookup yields CDR1 MNHEY and CDR2 SMNVEV (reference sequence). V was trimmed by 1 base and J by 2 bases, leaving 9 bases between them. The CDR3 DNA reads TGTGCCAGCAGTTTATACGAGGATCGCAATCAGCCCCAGCATTTT. It is translated as CASSLYEDRNQPQHF.

The table lists this clone with a few counts. This chain links TRBV5-4 with TRBJ2-7; weak D call: TRBD1 (6 bases). The CDR3 runs to 15 residues. Germline CDR1 and CDR2: SGHNT and YYREEE (reference sequence). V dropped 0 bases and J dropped 0 bases, with 10 bases sitting between them. The CDR3 nucleotides read TGTGCCAGCAGCTTGGGAGGGGGAAGCTCCTACGAGCAGTACTTC. It translates to CASSLGGGSSYEQYF. Drawing the rest from reference TRBV5-4 and TRBJ2-7, the complete variable domain is ETGVTQSPTHLIKTRGQQVTLRCSSQSGHNTVSWYQQALGQGPQFIFQYYREEENGRGNFPPRFSGLQFPNYSSELNVNALELDDSALYLCASSLGGGSSYEQYFGPGTRLTVT.

The chain combines TRBV7-9 with TRBJ2-1; no reliable D call. The germline V gene has CDR1 SEHNR and CDR2 FQNEAQ (reference sequence). The CDR3 has 13 residues. V dropped 5 bases and J dropped 6 bases, with 11 bases sitting between them. The DNA of the CDR3 is TGTGCCAGCAGCCCCGGTTGGGCCAATGAGCAGTTCTTC. Translating gives CASSPGWANEQFF.

V gene TRBV19 combines with J gene TRBJ1-1, with D maybe TRBD1 (6 bases). V gave up 2 bases and J gave up 1 base, with 8 bases separating them. Germline loops: CDR1 LNHDA, CDR2 SQIVND (reference sequence). This CDR3 region has 14 residues. Here the CDR3 reads CASSIRTANTEAFF. CDR3 coding DNA: TGTGCCAGTAGTATAAGGACAGCGAACACTGAAGCTTTCTTT.

The chain recombines TRBV18 with TRBJ2-3, with D uncertain. Trimming removed 4 bases from V and 0 bases from J, with 14 bases in between. Germline V gene sequence: CDR1 KGHSH, CDR2 LQKENI. The CDR3 totals 16 residues. The CDR3 sequence: CASSRTEVTSTDTQYF. In nucleotides, the CDR3 is TGTGCCAGCTCACGTACCGAGGTCACTAGCACAGATACGCAGTATTTT. The whole variable domain, remainder taken from reference TRBV18 and TRBJ2-3, is NAGVMQNPRHLVRRRGQEARLRCSPMKGHSHVYWYRQLPEEGLKFMVYLQKENIIDESGMPKERFSAEFPKEGPSILRIQQVVRGDSAAYFCASSRTEVTSTDTQYFGPGTRLTVL.

The V and J genes are TRBV19 and TRBJ2-1; 7 bases line up with TRBD1. CDR3 length: 15 residues. V lost 7 bases to trimming and J lost 2 bases; unmatched junction nucleotides: 8. Per germline, CDR1 LNHDA and CDR2 SQIVND (reference sequence). The CDR3 protein is CASKRDRGTYNEQFF. CDR3 nucleotides: TGTGCCAGTAAAAGGGACAGAGGAACCTACAATGAGCAGTTCTTC.

V gene TRBV18 combines with J gene TRBJ2-3, with D perhaps matching TRBD2 (6 bases). CDR1 is KGHSH, CDR2 LQKENI, per germline. V dropped 1 base and J dropped 2 bases, with 10 bases sitting between them. The length of the CDR3 is 15 residues. CDR3 amino acids: CASSPLGTYTDTQYF. DNA of the CDR3: TGTGCCAGCTCACCACTGGGGACTTACACAGATACGCAGTATTTT.

The J gene is TRBJ1-1, the V gene TRBV5-1; weak D call: TRBD1 (5 bases). The V gene's germline CDR1 is SGHRS and CDR2 YFSETQ. V dropped 5 bases and J dropped 11 bases, with 19 bases sitting between them. This CDR3 is built from 13 residues. For the CDR3, the DNA is TGCGCCAGCAGATTAAGGGAGGCAGGGTATGCTTTCTTT. Translation: CASRLREAGYAFF.

The CDR3 region has the DNA TGTGCCAGCAGCTTGACAGGGGCTACAGGTAGCACCGGGGAGCTGTTTTTT. The encoded protein is CASSLTGATGSTGELFF. This chain links TRBV5-5 with TRBJ2-2; 7 nucleotides align to TRBD1. CDR3 size: 17 residues. Per germline, CDR1 SGHKS and CDR2 YYEKEE (reference sequence). The junction had 10 bases not matched to a gene; V was cut back by 1 base and J by 4 bases.

DNA of the CDR3: TGTGCCATCAGTGGGAAAAACACCGGGGAGCTGTTTTTT. The encoded protein is CAISGKNTGELFF. V is TRBV10-3 and J is TRBJ2-2; no firm D call. V was shortened by 4 bases and J by 2 bases, with 5 bases between the two germline ends. CDR1 ENHRY and CDR2 SYGVKD come from the germline V gene. This CDR3 is 13 amino acids long.

The chain carries TRBV9 and TRBJ2-5, with 8 bases matching TRBD2. This CDR3 spans 16 amino acids. Germline CDR1 is SGDLS and CDR2 is YYNGEE. Trimming cost V 0 bases and J 4 bases; bases outside gene matches: 8. DNA of the CDR3: TGTGCCAGCAGCGTAGGGGCGGGAGGTGGTGGAGAGACCCAGTACTTC. Translating gives CASSVGAGGGGETQYF.

The V and J genes are TRBV3-1 (or the pseudogene TRBV3-2) and TRBJ2-2, with 7 bases identical to TRBD2. This CDR3 contains 14 residues. V dropped 0 bases and J dropped 9; count of bases not matched to a gene: 4. Germline V gene lookup returns CDR1 LGHDT and CDR2 YNNKEL (reference sequence). The CDR3: CASSQDPGGRELFF. The CDR3 DNA sequence: TGTGCCAGCAGCCAAGATCCGGGGGGAAGGGAGCTGTTTTTT.

The gene calls are TRBV19 and TRBJ1-5; TRBD1 agrees at 10 bases. With V trimmed by 6 bases and J by 1 base, 6 bases remained unmatched. CDR3 length equals 16 residues. The germline V gene has CDR1 LNHDA and CDR2 SQIVND (reference sequence). The CDR3 is CASRDRGTLSNQPQHF. DNA for the CDR3: TGTGCCAGTAGGGACAGGGGGACCCTAAGCAATCAGCCCCAGCATTTT.

The V call is TRBV7-2, the J call TRBJ1-1; 8 nucleotides align to TRBD1. The length of the CDR3 is 17 residues. V lost 3 bases and J lost 1; bases outside the gene matches: 10. In germline, CDR1 is SGHTA, CDR2 FQGNSA. The CDR3, as DNA: TGTGCCAGCAGCTTTCGGCCGCCGGACAGGGCGAACACTGAAGCTTTCTTT. It yields the protein CASSFRPPDRANTEAFF.

The chain employs TRBV19 and TRBJ1-5; no definite D call. Trimming removed 4 bases from V and 4 bases from J, with 8 bases in between. This CDR3 is 13 amino acids long. Germline V gene sequence: CDR1 LNHDA, CDR2 SQIVND (reference sequence). For the CDR3, the DNA is TGTGCCAGTAGTAGCCGCCTAAATCAGCCCCAGCATTTT. It yields the protein CASSSRLNQPQHF.

The rearrangement uses TRBV2 and TRBJ1-6; D perhaps matches TRBD1 (6 bases). Per germline, CDR1 SNHLY and CDR2 FYNNEI. The CDR3 contains 14 residues. V was pared by 6 bases and J by 1 base, with 7 bases between. The CDR3 here is CASRRGSYNSPLHF. The CDR3 bases are TGTGCCAGCAGGAGGGGGTCCTATAATTCACCCCTCCACTTT. Variable domain in full (rest from reference TRBV2 and TRBJ1-6): EPEVTQTPSHQVTQMGQEVILRCVPISNHLYFYWYRQILGQKVEFLVSFYNNEISEKSEIFDDQFSVERPDGSNFTLKIRSTKLEDSAMYFCASRRGSYNSPLHFGNGTRLTVT.

V and J are TRBV5-8 and TRBJ2-3; D might be TRBD2 (6 bases). Germline V gene lookup returns CDR1 SGHTS and CDR2 YDEGEE. Trimming shortened V by 6 bases and J by 1 base, and 15 bases separated the two germline ends. This CDR3 is built from 15 residues. CDR3 loop: CASKLTGAGTDTQYF. The DNA for the CDR3 is TGTGCCAGCAAACTGACGGGAGCGGGCACAGATACGCAGTATTTT.

The chain has TRBV5-1 and TRBJ2-5; TRBD2 agrees at 11 bases. The CDR3 totals 16 residues. Trimming at V came to 0 bases and at J to 5 bases, leaving 6 bases not matched to a gene. Looked up from germline, CDR1 is SGHRS and CDR2 is YFSETQ. The CDR3 spells CASSLGGTSGGETQYF. The CDR3 coding sequence is TGCGCCAGCAGCTTGGGTGGGACTAGCGGAGGGGAGACCCAGTACTTC.

In nucleotides, the CDR3 is TGTGCCAGCAGTCCACCGGGACTAGTGTATGGTGAGCAGTTCTTC. The encoded protein is CASSPPGLVYGEQFF. V gene TRBV27 combines with J gene TRBJ2-1; TRBD2 agrees at 8 bases. Trimming at V came to 5 bases and at J to 9 bases, leaving 12 bases not matched to a gene. The CDR3 length is 15 residues. Germline CDR1 is MNHEY and CDR2 is SMNVEV (reference sequence).

The rearrangement uses TRBV5-1 and TRBJ1-6, with 12 bases that match TRBD1. CDR1 and CDR2 (germline): SGHRS, YFSETQ. This CDR3 region has 14 residues. V was pared by 4 bases and J by 9 bases, with 2 bases of the junction left unmatched. The CDR3 nucleotides are TGCGCCAGCAGCCTGGGACAGGGGGCTTCACCCCTCCACTTT. Protein sequence: CASSLGQGASPLHF.

This clone was detected once. This chain joins TRBV7-9 and TRBJ2-2, with D hard to call. CDR1 and CDR2 from the germline V gene are SEHNR and FQNEAQ (reference sequence). The CDR3 runs to 12 residues. V gave up 1 base and J gave up 3 bases, with 0 bases separating them. DNA of the CDR3: TGTGCCAGCAGCTTAGACACCGGGGAGCTGTTTTTT. Translated, it gives CASSLDTGELFF.

This chain links TRBV14 with TRBJ2-1, with D tentatively TRBD2 (6 bases). This CDR3 is built from 16 residues. V lost 4 bases to trimming and J lost 0 bases, with 13 bases between them. The germline V gene has CDR1 SGHDN and CDR2 FVKESK. The CDR3 region is CASSPSGWTSYNEQFF. CDR3 in DNA: TGTGCCAGCAGCCCCAGCGGGTGGACCTCCTACAATGAGCAGTTCTTC.

The chain combines TRBV4-1 with TRBJ2-1, with TRBD2 identical over 9 bases. Looked up from germline, CDR1 is MGHRA and CDR2 is YSYEKL. The ends lost 0 bases at V and 8 bases at J; junction bases unmatched: 11. The CDR3 extends over 17 amino acids. CDR3 in DNA: TGCGCCAGCAGCCAAGATCTGTCCCTAGCGGGATTGGATGAGCAGTTCTTC. It yields the protein CASSQDLSLAGLDEQFF.